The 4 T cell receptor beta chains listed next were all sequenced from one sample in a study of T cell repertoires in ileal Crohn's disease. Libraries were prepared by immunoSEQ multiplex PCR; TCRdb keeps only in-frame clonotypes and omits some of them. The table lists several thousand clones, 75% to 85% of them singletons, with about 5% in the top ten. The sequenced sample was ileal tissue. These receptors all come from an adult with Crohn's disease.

In DNA form, the CDR3 reads TGTGCCAGCAGAAAGGGGGCTGATGGCTACACCTTC. Protein sequence: CASRKGADGYTF. The chain carries TRBV27 and TRBJ1-2, with 7 bases that match TRBD1. With V trimmed by 6 bases and J by 6 bases, 4 bases remained unmatched. The germline CDR1 and CDR2 sequences are MNHEY and SMNVEV (reference sequence). The CDR3 length is 12 residues.

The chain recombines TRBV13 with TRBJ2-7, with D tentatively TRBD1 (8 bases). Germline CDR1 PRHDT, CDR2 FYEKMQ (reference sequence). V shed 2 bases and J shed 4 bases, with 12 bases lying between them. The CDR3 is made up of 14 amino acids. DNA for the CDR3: TGTGCCAGCAGCTTACAACAGGGGGGGTACGAGCAGTACTTC. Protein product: CASSLQQGGYEQYF.

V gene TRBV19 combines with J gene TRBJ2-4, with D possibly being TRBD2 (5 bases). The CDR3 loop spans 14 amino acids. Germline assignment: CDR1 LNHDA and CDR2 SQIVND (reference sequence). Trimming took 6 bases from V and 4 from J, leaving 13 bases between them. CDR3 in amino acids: CASREGPGKNIQYF. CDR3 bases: TGTGCCAGTAGAGAGGGTCCCGGGAAAAACATTCAGTACTTC. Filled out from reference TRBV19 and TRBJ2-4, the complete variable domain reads DGGITQSPKYLFRKEGQNVTLSCEQNLNHDAMYWYRQDPGQGLRLIYYSQIVNDFQKGDIAEGYSVSREKKESFPLTVTSAQKNPTAFYLCASREGPGKNIQYFGAGTRLSVL.

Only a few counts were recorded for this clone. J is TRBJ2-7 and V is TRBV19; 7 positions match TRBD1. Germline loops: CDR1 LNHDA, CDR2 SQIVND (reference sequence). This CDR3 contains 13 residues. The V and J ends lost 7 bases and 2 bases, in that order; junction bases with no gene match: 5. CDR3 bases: TGTGCCAGTAAGGCAGGGGGTACCTACGAGCAGTACTTC. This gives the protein CASKAGGTYEQYF.